This section outlines one T cell receptor beta chain sequence together with its context. Its antigen is unidentified. Trimming removed 5 bases from V and 3 bases from J; junction bases left unmatched: 4. The CDR3 is 14 residues long. Germline V lookup: CDR1 SGHAT, CDR2 FQDESV (reference sequence). With 60 Vbeta and 13 Jbeta primers, the PCR was carried out. The table came from immunoSEQ multiplex PCR; TCRdb's copy has only in-frame clones and leaves some out. Here the sample spans some 170,000 clones, 77% being singletons. The record originates from a study of cytomegalovirus exposure and HLA in healthy donors. Findings and limits, study-wide: A later analysis reportedly found that, within productive TCRs, an Asian-associated ancestry cluster had fewer N-insertions than the mean observed across the roughly 730 donors. Common viral pathogens were later found to be apparently linked to several of the most significant clusters. Later analysis identified a missense DCLRE1C variant that was linked to TCR beta V- and J-gene trimming. Listed as cytomegalovirus-associated were 164 TCR beta chains.

The sequence came from a woman aged 30 to 39 in good health and CMV-seronegative. Source material: PBMCs. J is TRBJ2-7 and V is TRBV11-1; TRBD2 matches 10 bases. CDR3 DNA sequence: TGTGCCAGCAGCCCTAGCGGGAGAGTCTACGAGCAGTACTTC. Residues: CASSPSGRVYEQYF.